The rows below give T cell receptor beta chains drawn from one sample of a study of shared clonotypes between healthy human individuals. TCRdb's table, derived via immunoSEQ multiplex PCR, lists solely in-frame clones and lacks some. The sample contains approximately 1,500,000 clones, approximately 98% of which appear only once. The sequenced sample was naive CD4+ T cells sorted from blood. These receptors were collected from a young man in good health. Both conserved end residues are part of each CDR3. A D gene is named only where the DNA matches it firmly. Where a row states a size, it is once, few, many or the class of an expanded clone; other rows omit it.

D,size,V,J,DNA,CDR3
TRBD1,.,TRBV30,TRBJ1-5,TGTGCCTGGAGGCAGACAGGGGGCATTGGTAGCAATCAGCCCCAGCATTTT,CAWRQTGGIGSNQPQHF
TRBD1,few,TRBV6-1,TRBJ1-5,TGTGCCAGCAGTGAAACACAGGGGAATCAGCCCCAGCATTTT,CASSETQGNQPQHF
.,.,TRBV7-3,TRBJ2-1,TGTGCCAGCAGCTTAAGAGGGGGTGATGAGCAGTTCTTC,CASSLRGGDEQFF
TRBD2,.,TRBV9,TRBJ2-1,TGTGCCAGCAGCGTCGGCCTAGCGGTCTACAATGAGCAGTTCTTC,CASSVGLAVYNEQFF
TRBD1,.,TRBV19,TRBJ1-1,TGTGCCAGTAACGACCCGGGGGGACAGGGGGCCGACACTGAAGCTTTCTTT,CASNDPGGQGADTEAFF
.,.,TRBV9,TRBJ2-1,TGTGCCAGCAGCGTACAGGGGATATCCTACAATGAGCAGTTCTTC,CASSVQGISYNEQFF
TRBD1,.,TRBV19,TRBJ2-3,TGTGCCAGTAGTGCCGGACAGGGACTTAGCACAGATACGCAGTATTTT,CASSAGQGLSTDTQYF
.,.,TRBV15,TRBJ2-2,TGTGCCACCAGCAGAAAGACAGGAACGAACACCGGGGAGCTGTTTTTT,CATSRKTGTNTGELFF
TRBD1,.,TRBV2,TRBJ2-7,TGTGCCAGCAGTGTTAGCCCAGGGGGTCCCTACGAGCAGTACTTC,CASSVSPGGPYEQYF
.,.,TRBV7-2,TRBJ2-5,TGTGCCAGCAGCTTAGGATTATTCGGGTCCTATTGGGGAGAGACCCAGTACTTC,CASSLGLFGSYWGETQYF
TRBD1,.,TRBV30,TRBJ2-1,TGTGCCTGGAGATCCCGGGACAGTTGGTTCTTC,CAWRSRDSWFF
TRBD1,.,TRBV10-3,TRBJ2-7,TGTGCGATGAACCGGGACAGGGGGTACGAGCAGTACTTC,CAMNRDRGYEQYF
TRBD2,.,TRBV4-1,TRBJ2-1,TGCGCCAGCAGCCAAGAAGGTGCGGGACTAGCCTACAATGAGCAGTTCTTC,CASSQEGAGLAYNEQFF
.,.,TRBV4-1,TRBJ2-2,TGCGCCAGCAGCCCAACATACACCGGGGAGCTGTTTTTT,CASSPTYTGELFF
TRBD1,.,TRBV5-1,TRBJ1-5,TGCGCCAGCAGCCCAGAAGGGACAGGGAGTGGCAATCAGCCCCAGCATTTT,CASSPEGTGSGNQPQHF
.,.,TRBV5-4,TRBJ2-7,TGTGCCAGCAGCTCACAGGGTATGAAGCGCTACGAGCAGTACTTC,CASSSQGMKRYEQYF
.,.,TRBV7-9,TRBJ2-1,TGTGCCAGCAGCTTAGCGCTTCGAGGGGGAGATGAGCAGTTCTTC,CASSLALRGGDEQFF